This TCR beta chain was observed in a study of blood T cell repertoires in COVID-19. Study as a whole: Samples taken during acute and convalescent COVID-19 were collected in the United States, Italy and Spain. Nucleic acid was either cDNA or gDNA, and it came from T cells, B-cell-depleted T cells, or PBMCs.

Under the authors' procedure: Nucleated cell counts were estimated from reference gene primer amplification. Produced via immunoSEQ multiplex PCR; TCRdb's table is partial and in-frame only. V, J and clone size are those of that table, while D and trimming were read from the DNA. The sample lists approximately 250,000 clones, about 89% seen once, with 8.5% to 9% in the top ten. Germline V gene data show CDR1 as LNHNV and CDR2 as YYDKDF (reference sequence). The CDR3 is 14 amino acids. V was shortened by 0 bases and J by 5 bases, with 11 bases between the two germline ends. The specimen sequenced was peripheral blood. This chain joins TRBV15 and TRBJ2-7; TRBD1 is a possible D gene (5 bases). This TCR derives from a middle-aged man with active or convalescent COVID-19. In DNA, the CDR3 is TGTGCCACCAGCAGAGACAGGGTAGGACACGAGCAGTACTTC. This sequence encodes CATSRDRVGHEQYF.